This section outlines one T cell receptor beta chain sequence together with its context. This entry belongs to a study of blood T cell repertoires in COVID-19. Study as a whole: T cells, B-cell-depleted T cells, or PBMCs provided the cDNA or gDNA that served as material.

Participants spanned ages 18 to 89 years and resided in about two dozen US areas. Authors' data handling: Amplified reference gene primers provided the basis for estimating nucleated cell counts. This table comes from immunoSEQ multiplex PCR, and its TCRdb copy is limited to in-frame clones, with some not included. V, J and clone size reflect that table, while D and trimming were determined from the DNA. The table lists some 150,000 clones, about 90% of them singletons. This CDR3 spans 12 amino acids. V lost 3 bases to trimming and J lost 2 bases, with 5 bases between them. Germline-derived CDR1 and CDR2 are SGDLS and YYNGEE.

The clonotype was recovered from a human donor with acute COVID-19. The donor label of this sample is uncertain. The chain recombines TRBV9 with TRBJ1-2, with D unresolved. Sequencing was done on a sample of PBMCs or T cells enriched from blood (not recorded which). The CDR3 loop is CASSDSNYGYTF. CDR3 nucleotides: TGTGCCAGCAGCGACAGCAACTATGGCTACACCTTC.